Sequencing of this T cell receptor (beta chain) was carried out in a study of CD8 T cells in ankylosing spondylitis. The study's findings and limits: Peripheral blood samples showed relatively rare disease-linked clones, and these clones were CD8+.

This CDR3 is built from 15 residues. Trimming at V came to 2 bases and at J to 5 bases, leaving 5 bases not matched to a gene. Using its own MiXCR run on the 5' RACE reads, TCRdb lists one record per CDR3 protein. The sample has about 190,000 distinct CDR3 sequences, under 15% seen once. This clonotype was seen many times. Its specificity is not known. The origin of this receptor is a female donor with ankylosing spondylitis or in good health (not recorded which). V gene TRBV12-3 or TRBV12-4 combines with J gene TRBJ2-7; 11 bases match TRBD1. Sequenced material: blood, either unsorted or a sorted T cell fraction (not recorded which). The CDR3 nucleotides are TGTGCCAGCAGTTTATTAGGACAGGGGGCCGACGAGCAGTACTTC. Translating it yields CASSLLGQGADEQYF.